A selection of T cell receptor beta chains follows, all from one sample in a study of primary melanoma T cells and metastatic recurrence. Repertoires were generated with immunoSEQ multiplex PCR, while TCRdb's copy carries only in-frame clones and drops some. The sample gives around 120 clones, almost 90% of which show up once; more than 25% is in the top ten. Material for sequencing was melanoma tumor tissue. These receptor sequences come from a human donor with melanoma. CDR3s include the opening cysteine and the closing phenylalanine or tryptophan. Some rows have no size entry. The others give once, few or many, or a class for an expanded clone.

CDR3 length: 15; J gene: TRBJ2-3; clone size: NA; V gene: TRBV29-1; CDR3 protein: CSVEVPRKDIDTQYF
CDR3 length: 13; J gene: TRBJ2-7; clone size: once; V gene: TRBV6-8; CDR3 protein: CASSYGLTYEQYF
CDR3 length: 13; J gene: TRBJ2-1; clone size: once; V gene: TRBV28; CDR3 protein: CASSLEGYNEQFF
CDR3 length: 13; J gene: TRBJ2-5; clone size: NA; V gene: TRBV7-1; CDR3 protein: CASSFGSEETQYF
CDR3 length: 16; J gene: TRBJ2-7; clone size: NA; V gene: TRBV11-3; CDR3 protein: CASSLGTGYVAYEQYF
CDR3 length: 16; J gene: TRBJ2-5; clone size: NA; V gene: TRBV29-1; CDR3 protein: CSVDELELTGGETQYF
CDR3 length: 20; J gene: TRBJ2-2; clone size: NA; V gene: TRBV7-5; CDR3 protein: CASSLARTMDRASNTGELFF
CDR3 length: 13; J gene: TRBJ1-2; clone size: NA; V gene: TRBV6-8; CDR3 protein: CASSDSEAGGYTF
CDR3 length: 13; J gene: TRBJ2-5; clone size: NA; V gene: TRBV29-1; CDR3 protein: CSVGSGGAQTQYF
CDR3 length: 13; J gene: TRBJ1-3; clone size: NA; V gene: TRBV9; CDR3 protein: CASNLNSGNTIYF
CDR3 length: 14; J gene: TRBJ2-7; clone size: once; V gene: TRBV10-1; CDR3 protein: CASSPSGRAYEQYF
CDR3 length: 18; J gene: TRBJ2-5; clone size: once; V gene: TRBV30; CDR3 protein: CAWRPQPRLAGVRETQYF
CDR3 length: 15; J gene: TRBJ2-3; clone size: once; V gene: TRBV5-1; CDR3 protein: CASSTTTGLGDTQYF
CDR3 length: 15; J gene: TRBJ1-4; clone size: NA; V gene: TRBV6-8; CDR3 protein: CASSYYRGSTEKLFF
CDR3 length: 13; J gene: TRBJ1-2; clone size: NA; V gene: TRBV29-1; CDR3 protein: CSVSGPDRYGYTF
CDR3 length: 16; J gene: TRBJ2-3; clone size: few; V gene: TRBV11-3; CDR3 protein: CASSLKLAGGRDTQYF
CDR3 length: 13; J gene: TRBJ2-3; clone size: NA; V gene: TRBV19; CDR3 protein: CVSRSRGTDTQYF
CDR3 length: 17; J gene: TRBJ2-1; clone size: few; V gene: TRBV30; CDR3 protein: CAWSVGSGSHSYNEQFF
CDR3 length: 18; J gene: TRBJ2-5; clone size: few; V gene: TRBV10-3; CDR3 protein: CAISEVQGARPSQETQYF
CDR3 length: 14; J gene: TRBJ2-5; clone size: once; V gene: TRBV11-3; CDR3 protein: CASSSPVGSWTQYF
CDR3 length: 13; J gene: TRBJ2-1; clone size: NA; V gene: TRBV19; CDR3 protein: CASATSRYNEQFF
CDR3 length: 13; J gene: TRBJ1-1; clone size: NA; V gene: TRBV28; CDR3 protein: CASRLQGGSEAFF
CDR3 length: 17; J gene: TRBJ2-1; clone size: NA; V gene: TRBV7-5; CDR3 protein: CASSRLAGGMGNNEQFF
CDR3 length: 14; J gene: TRBJ1-4; clone size: NA; V gene: TRBV11-3; CDR3 protein: CASSLQGESEKLFF
CDR3 length: 16; J gene: TRBJ2-3; clone size: NA; V gene: TRBV6-8; CDR3 protein: CASSTYRGGSTDTQYF
CDR3 length: 17; J gene: TRBJ2-7; clone size: NA; V gene: TRBV28; CDR3 protein: CASKSDPGQGSSYEQYF